The following is a TCR beta chain sequence with its context. These data originate in a study of blood T cell repertoires in COVID-19. Study details: Samples taken during acute and convalescent COVID-19 were collected in the United States, Italy and Spain. T cells, B-cell-depleted T cells, or PBMCs supplied cDNA or gDNA.

Germline CDR1 ENHRY, CDR2 SYGVKD. The CDR3 runs 15 residues. J was trimmed by 1 base and V by 4 bases; bases with no gene match: 7. The repertoire was sequenced with immunoSEQ multiplex PCR; TCRdb's copy has only in-frame clones and lacks some. The table includes about 180,000 clones, roughly 90% detected once. The sequenced material came from peripheral blood. The sequence came from a man in his forties or fifties with acute or convalescent COVID-19. The chain couples TRBV10-3 to TRBJ2-7; 7 bases are a match to TRBD2. The CDR3 sequence: CAISVPGGSSYEQYF. CDR3 coding DNA: TGTGCCATCAGTGTGCCGGGCGGGAGTTCCTACGAGCAGTACTTC.